This T cell receptor beta chain derives from a study of blood T cell repertoires in COVID-19. V dropped 2 bases and J dropped 2 bases, with 4 bases sitting between them. The CDR3 extends over 14 amino acids. Germline lookup yields CDR1 LGHDT and CDR2 YNNKEL (reference sequence). The protocol was immunoSEQ multiplex PCR, while the TCRdb copy is restricted to in-frame clones and leaves out a portion. The profile shows approximately 220,000 clones, roughly four fifths of them singletons. This TCR derives from an older woman with acute or convalescent COVID-19. V usage is TRBV3-1 (or the pseudogene TRBV3-2) and J usage is TRBJ2-6; D gene uncertain. Sequencing used peripheral blood. The CDR3 region is CASSQRAGANVLTF. CDR3 bases: TGTGCCAGCAGCCAACGGGCTGGGGCCAACGTCCTGACTTTC.